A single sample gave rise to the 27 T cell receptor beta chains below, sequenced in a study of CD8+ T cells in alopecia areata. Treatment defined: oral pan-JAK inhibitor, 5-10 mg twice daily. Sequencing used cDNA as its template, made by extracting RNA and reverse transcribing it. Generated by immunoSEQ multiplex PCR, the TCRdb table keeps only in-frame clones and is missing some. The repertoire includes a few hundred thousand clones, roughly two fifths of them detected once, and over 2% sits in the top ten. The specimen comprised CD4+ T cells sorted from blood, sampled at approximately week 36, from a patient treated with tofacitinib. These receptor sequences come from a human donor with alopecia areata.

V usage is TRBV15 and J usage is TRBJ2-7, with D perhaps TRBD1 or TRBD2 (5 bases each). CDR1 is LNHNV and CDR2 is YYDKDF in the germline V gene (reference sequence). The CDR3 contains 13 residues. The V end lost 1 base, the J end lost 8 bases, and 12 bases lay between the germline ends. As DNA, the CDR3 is TGTGCCACCAGCAGAGGAGGGACCTCACAGCAGTACTTC. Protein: CATSRGGTSQQYF.

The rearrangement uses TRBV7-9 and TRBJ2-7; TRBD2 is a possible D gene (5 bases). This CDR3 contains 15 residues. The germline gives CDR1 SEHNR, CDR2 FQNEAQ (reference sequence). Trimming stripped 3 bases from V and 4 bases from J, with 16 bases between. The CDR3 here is CASSFSTGLGYEQYF. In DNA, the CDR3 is TGTGCCAGCAGCTTCTCCACGGGATTAGGGTACGAGCAGTACTTC.

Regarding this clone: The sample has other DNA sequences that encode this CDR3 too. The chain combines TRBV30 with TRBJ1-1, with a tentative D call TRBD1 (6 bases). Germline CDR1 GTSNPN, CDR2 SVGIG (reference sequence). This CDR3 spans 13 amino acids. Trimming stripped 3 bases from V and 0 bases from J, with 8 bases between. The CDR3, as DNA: TGTGCCTGGAGAACAGGGCTGAACACTGAAGCTTTCTTT. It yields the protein CAWRTGLNTEAFF.

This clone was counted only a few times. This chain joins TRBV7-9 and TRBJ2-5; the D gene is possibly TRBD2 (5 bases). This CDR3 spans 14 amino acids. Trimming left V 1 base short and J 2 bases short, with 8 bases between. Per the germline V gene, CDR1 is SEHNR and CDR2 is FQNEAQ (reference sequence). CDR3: CASSLGGKQETQYF. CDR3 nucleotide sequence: TGTGCCAGCAGCTTAGGAGGGAAACAAGAGACCCAGTACTTC.

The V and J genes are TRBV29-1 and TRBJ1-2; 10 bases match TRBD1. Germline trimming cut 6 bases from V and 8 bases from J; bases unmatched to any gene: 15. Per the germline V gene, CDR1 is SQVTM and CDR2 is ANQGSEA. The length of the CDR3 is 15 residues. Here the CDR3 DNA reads TGCAGCGTCTTTATCCGGTGGGACAGGGGTTGGGGCTACACCTTC. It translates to CSVFIRWDRGWGYTF. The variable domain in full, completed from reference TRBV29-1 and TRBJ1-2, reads SAVISQKPSRDICQRGTSLTIQCQVDSQVTMMFWYRQQPGQSLTLIATANQGSEATYESGFVIDKFPISRPNLTFSTLTVSNMSPEDSSIYLCSVFIRWDRGWGYTFGSGTRLTVV.

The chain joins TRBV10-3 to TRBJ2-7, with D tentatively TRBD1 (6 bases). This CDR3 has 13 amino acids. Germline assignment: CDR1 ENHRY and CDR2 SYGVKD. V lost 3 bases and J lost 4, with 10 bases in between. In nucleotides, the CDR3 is TGTGCCATCAGTGACGGGACATGGTACGAGCAGTACTTC. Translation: CAISDGTWYEQYF.

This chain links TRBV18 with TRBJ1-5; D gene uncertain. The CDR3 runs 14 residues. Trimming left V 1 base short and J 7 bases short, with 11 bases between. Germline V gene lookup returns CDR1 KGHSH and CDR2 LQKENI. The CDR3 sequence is CASSPQSANQPQHF. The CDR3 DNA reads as TGTGCCAGCTCACCACAGAGTGCGAACCAGCCCCAGCATTTT. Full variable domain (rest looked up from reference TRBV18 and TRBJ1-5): NAGVMQNPRHLVRRRGQEARLRCSPMKGHSHVYWYRQLPEEGLKFMVYLQKENIIDESGMPKERFSAEFPKEGPSILRIQQVVRGDSAAYFCASSPQSANQPQHFGDGTRLSIL.

The CDR3 protein is CASRTPDRGNTEAFF. The CDR3 nucleotides read TGTGCCAGCAGAACCCCAGACAGGGGGAACACTGAAGCTTTCTTT. This sequence joins TRBV6-5 and TRBJ1-1; TRBD1 aligns across 8 bases. V was pared by 6 bases and J by 1 base, with 7 bases of the junction left unmatched. CDR1 is MNHEY and CDR2 is SVGAGI in the germline V gene. This CDR3 contains 15 residues.

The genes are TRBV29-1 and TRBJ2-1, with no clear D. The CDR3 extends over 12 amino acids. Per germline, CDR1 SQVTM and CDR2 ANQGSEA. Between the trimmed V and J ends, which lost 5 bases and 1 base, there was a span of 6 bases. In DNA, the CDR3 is TGCAGCGTTTTAGAGTCCTACAATGAGCAGTTCTTC. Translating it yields CSVLESYNEQFF.

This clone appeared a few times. CDR3 bases: TGCGCGCCAGCAGCCAAGAGGCGGGACAGCGATCCCTACGAGCAGTACTTC. Its protein is CAPAAKRRDSDPYEQYF. The chain employs TRBV4-1 and TRBJ2-7; TRBD1 is a possible D gene (7 bases). CDR3 size: 17 residues. Looked up from germline, CDR1 is MGHRA and CDR2 is YSYEKL.

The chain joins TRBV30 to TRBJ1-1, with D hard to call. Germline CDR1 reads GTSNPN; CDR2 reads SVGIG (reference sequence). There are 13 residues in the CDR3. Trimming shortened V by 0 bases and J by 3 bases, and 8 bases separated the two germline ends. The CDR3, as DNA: TGTGCCTGGAGTGTACAGTCCTACACTGAAGCTTTCTTT. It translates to CAWSVQSYTEAFF.

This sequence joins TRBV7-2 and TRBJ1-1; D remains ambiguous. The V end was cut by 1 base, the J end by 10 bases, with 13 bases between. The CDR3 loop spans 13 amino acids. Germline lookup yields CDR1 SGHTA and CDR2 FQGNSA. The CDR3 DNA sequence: TGTGCCAGCAGCTTAGAGATCCGGGGAGGAGCTTTCTTT. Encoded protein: CASSLEIRGGAFF. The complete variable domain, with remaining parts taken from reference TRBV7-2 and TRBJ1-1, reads GAGVSQSPSNKVTEKGKDVELRCDPISGHTALYWYRQSLGQGLEFLIYFQGNSAPDKSGLPSDRFSAERTGGSVSTLTIQRTQQEDSAVYLCASSLEIRGGAFFGQGTRLTVV.

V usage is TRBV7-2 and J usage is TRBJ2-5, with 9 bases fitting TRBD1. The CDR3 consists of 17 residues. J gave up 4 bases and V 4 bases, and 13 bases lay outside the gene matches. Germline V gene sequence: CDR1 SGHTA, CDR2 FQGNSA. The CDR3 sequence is CASSSALDRGRRETQYF. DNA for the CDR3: TGTGCCAGCAGCTCCGCCCTGGACAGGGGACGTAGAGAGACCCAGTACTTC.

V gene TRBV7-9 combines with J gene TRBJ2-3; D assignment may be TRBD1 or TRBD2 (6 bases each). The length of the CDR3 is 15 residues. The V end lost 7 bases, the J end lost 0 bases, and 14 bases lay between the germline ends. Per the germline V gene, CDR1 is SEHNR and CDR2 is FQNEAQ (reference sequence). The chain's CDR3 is CASTLGGGSTDTQYF. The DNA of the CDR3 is TGTGCCAGCACCCTCGGGGGCGGAAGCACAGATACGCAGTATTTT.

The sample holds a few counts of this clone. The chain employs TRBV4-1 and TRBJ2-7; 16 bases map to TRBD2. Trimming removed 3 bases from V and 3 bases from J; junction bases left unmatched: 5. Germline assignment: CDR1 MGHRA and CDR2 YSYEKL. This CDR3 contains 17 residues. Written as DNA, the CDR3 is TGCGCCAGCAGCCAGGGACTAGCGGGAGGGCTAATCTACGAGCAGTACTTC. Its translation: CASSQGLAGGLIYEQYF.

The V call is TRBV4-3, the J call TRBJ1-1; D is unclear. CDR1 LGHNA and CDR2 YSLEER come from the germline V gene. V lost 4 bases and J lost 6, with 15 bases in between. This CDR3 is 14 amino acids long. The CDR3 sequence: CASSRSGLGAEAFF. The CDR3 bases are TGCGCCAGCAGCCGTTCGGGTCTGGGCGCTGAAGCTTTCTTT.

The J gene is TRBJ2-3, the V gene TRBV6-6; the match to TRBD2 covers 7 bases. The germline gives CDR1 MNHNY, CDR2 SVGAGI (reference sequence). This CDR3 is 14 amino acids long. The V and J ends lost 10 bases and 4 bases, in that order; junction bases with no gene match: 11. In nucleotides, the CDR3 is TGTGCCACCGTTAACGAAGGGAGGGCAGATACGCAGTATTTT. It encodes CATVNEGRADTQYF.

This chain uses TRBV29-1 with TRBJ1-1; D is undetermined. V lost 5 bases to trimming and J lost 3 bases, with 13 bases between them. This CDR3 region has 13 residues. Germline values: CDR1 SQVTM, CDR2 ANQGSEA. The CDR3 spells CSVTRAGDTEAFF. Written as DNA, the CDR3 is TGCAGCGTTACCCGGGCGGGAGACACTGAAGCTTTCTTT.

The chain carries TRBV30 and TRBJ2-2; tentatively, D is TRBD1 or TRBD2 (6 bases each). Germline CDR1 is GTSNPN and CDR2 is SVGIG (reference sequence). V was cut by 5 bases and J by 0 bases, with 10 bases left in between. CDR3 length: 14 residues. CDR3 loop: CAWERGANTGELFF. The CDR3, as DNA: TGTGCCTGGGAGAGGGGGGCGAACACCGGGGAGCTGTTTTTT.

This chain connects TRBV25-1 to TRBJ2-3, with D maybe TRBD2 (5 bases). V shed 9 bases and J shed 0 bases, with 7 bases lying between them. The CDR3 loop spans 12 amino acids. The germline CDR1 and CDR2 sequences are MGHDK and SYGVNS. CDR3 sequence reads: CASKRSTDTQYF. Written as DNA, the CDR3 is TGTGCCAGTAAGCGGAGCACAGATACGCAGTATTTT.

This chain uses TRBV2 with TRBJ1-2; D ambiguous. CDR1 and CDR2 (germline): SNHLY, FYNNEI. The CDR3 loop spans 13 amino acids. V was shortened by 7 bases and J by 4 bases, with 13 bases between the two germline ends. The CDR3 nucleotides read TGTGCCAGCAAAGATCGGGGTTCCTATGGCTACACCTTC. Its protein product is CASKDRGSYGYTF.

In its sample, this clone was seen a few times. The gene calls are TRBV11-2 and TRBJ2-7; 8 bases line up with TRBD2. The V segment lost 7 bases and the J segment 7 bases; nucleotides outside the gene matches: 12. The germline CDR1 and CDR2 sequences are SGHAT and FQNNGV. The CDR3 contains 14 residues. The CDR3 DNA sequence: TGTGCCAGCACCCAAGCCGGGACTAGGGGTGAGCAGTACTTC. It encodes CASTQAGTRGEQYF.

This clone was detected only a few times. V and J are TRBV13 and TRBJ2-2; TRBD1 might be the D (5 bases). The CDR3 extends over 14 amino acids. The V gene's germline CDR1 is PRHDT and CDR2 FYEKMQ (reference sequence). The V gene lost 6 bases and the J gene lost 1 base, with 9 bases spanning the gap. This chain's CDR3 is CASREGENTGELFF. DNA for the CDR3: TGTGCCAGCAGAGAAGGGGAGAACACCGGGGAGCTGTTTTTT.

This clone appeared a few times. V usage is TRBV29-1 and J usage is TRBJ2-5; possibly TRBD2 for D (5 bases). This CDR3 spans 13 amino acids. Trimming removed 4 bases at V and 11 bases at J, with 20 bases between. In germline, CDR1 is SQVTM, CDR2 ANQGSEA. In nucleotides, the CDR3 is TGCAGCGTTGTCCTAGGCGGGTCTCAAGAGCAGTACTTC. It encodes CSVVLGGSQEQYF.

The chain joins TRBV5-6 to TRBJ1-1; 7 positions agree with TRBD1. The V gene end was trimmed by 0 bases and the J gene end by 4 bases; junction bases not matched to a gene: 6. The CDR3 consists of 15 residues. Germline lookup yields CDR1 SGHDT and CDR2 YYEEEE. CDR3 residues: CASSLVGGGGTEAFF. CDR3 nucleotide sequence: TGTGCCAGCAGCTTGGTTGGAGGGGGCGGCACTGAAGCTTTCTTT. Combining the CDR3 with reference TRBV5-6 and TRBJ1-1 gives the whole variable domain DAGVTQSPTHLIKTRGQQVTLRCSPKSGHDTVSWYQQALGQGPQFIFQYYEEEERQRGNFPDRFSGHQFPNYSSELNVNALLLGDSALYLCASSLVGGGGTEAFFGQGTRLTVV.

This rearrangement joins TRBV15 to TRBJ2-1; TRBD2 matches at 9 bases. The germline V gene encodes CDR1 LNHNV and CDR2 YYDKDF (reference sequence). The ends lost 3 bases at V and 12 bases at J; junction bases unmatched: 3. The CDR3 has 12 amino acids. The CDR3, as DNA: TGTGCCACCAGCAGGGGGACTAGCTCGCAGTTCTTC. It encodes CATSRGTSSQFF.

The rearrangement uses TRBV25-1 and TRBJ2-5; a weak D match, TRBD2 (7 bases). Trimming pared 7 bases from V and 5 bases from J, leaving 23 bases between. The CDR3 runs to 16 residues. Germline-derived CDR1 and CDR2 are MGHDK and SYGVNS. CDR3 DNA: TGTGCCAGCACCCGGGGGCCTAGCGGAGTCCGGGAGACCCAGTACTTC. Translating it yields CASTRGPSGVRETQYF.